Reported below is one T cell receptor (beta chain). The protocol was immunoSEQ multiplex PCR, while the TCRdb copy is restricted to in-frame clones and leaves out a portion. Of just over 60,000 clones in the sample, 92% were seen once. In germline, CDR1 is SGHNT, CDR2 YENEEA. The CDR3 is 15 amino acids. The V end lost 7 bases, the J end lost 0 bases, and 15 bases lay between the germline ends. This sample stems from a study of OX40 agonist ivuxolimab in advanced cancers. Study information: The study gave patients intravenous ivuxolimab at 0.01 to 10 mg/kg every 2 weeks.

Enrollment shut out patients with autoimmune disease history or systemic immunosuppression. On cycle 4 day 1 and cycle 7 day 1, as well as at baseline, blood was sampled. The clonotype originates from an adult with an advanced solid tumor such as melanoma, head and neck, liver or kidney cancer. This rearrangement joins TRBV11-3 to TRBJ1-1; D is unclear. This material consisted of CD4+ or CD8+ T cells sorted from blood, taken in a trial of the OX40 agonist ivuxolimab. The CDR3 reads CASKPYAGLNTEAFF. In nucleotides, the CDR3 is TGTGCCAGCAAACCTTACGCCGGGCTGAACACTGAAGCTTTCTTT.